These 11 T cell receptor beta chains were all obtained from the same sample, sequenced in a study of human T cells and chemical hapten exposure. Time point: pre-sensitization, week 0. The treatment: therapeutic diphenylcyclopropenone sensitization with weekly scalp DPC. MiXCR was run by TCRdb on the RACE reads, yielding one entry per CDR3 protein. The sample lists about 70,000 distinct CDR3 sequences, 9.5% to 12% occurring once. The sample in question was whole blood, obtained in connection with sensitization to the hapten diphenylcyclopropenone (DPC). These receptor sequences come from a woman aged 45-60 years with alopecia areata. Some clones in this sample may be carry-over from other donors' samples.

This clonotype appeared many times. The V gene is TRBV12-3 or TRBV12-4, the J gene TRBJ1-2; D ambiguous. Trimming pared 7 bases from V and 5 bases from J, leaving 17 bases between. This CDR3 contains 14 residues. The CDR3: CASTPVGQAYGYTF. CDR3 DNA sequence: TGTGCCAGCACCCCGGTCGGGCAGGCATATGGCTACACCTTC.

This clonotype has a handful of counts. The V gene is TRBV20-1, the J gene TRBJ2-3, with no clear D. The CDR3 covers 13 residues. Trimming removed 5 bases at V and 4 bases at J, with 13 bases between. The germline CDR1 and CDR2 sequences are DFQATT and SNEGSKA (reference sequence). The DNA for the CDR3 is TGCAGTGCTGACCCGAGGAGATCAGATACGCAGTATTTT. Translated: CSADPRRSDTQYF.

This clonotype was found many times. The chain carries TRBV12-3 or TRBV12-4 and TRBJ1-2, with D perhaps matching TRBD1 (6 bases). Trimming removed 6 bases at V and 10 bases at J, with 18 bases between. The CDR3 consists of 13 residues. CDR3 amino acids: CASSPETGFAYTF. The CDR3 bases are TGTGCCAGCAGCCCGGAAACAGGGTTTGCCTACACCTTC.

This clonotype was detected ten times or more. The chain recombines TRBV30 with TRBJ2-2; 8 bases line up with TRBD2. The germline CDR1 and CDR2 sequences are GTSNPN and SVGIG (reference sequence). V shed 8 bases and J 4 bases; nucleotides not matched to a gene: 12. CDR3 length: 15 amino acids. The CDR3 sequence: CAQLAGGRGTGELFF. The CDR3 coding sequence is TGTGCCCAACTTGCGGGAGGCCGGGGCACCGGGGAGCTGTTTTTT. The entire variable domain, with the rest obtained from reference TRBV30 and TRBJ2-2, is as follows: SQTIHQWPATLVQPVGSPLSLECTVEGTSNPNLYWYRQAAGRGLQLLFYSVGIGQISSEVPQNLSASRPQDRQFILSSKKLLLSDSGFYLCAQLAGGRGTGELFFGEGSRLTVL.

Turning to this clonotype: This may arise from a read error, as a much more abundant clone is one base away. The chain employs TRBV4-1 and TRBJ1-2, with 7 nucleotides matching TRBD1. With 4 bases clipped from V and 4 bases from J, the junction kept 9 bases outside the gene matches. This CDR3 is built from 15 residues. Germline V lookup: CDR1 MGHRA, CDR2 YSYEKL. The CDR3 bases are TGCGCCAGCAGCCTGGACAGGAGCGGGGGCTATGGCTACACCTTC. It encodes CASSLDRSGGYGYTF.

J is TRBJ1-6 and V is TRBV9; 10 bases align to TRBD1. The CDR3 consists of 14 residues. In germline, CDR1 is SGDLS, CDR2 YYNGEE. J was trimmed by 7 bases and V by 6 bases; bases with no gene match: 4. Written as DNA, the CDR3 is TGTGCCAGCAAAGGGACAGGGGACAATTCACCCCTCCACTTT. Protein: CASKGTGDNSPLHF.

The CDR3 sequence: CASSGGAGYNEQFF. For the CDR3, the DNA is TGCGCCAGCAGCGGGGGGGCCGGTTACAATGAGCAGTTCTTC. The rearrangement joins TRBV5-1 to TRBJ2-1; possibly TRBD2 for D (7 bases). With 4 bases removed from V and 4 bases from J, the gap between germline ends came to 12 bases. The CDR3 runs 14 residues. The germline gives CDR1 SGHRS, CDR2 YFSETQ.

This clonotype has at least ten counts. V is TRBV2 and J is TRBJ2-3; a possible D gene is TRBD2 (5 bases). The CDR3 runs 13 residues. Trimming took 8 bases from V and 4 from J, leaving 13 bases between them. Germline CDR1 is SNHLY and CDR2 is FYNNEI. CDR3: CASQEAEADTQYF. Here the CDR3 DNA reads TGTGCCAGCCAGGAAGCGGAGGCAGATACGCAGTATTTT.

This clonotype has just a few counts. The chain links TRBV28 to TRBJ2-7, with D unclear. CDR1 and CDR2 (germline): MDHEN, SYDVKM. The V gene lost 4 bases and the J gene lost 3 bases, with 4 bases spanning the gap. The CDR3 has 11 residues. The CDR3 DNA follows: TGTGCCAGCAGTTCTCTCTACGAGCAGTACTTC. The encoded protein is CASSSLYEQYF.

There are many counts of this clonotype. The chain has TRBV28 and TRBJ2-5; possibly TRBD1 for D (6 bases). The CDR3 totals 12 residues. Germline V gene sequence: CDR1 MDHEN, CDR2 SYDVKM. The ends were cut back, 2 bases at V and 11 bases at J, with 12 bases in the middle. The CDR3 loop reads CASSLPDRLQYF. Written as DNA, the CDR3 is TGTGCCAGCAGTTTACCCGACAGGCTACAGTACTTC.

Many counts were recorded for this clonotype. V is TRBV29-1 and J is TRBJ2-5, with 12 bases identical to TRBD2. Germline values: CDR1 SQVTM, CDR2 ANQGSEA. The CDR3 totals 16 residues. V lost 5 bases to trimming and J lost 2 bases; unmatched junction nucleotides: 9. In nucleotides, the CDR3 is TGCAGCGTTCCCCTTGGACTAGCGGGGCGACAAGAGACCCAGTACTTC. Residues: CSVPLGLAGRQETQYF. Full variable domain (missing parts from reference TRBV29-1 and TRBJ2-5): SAVISQKPSRDICQRGTSLTIQCQVDSQVTMMFWYRQQPGQSLTLIATANQGSEATYESGFVIDKFPISRPNLTFSTLTVSNMSPEDSSIYLCSVPLGLAGRQETQYFGPGTRLLVL.